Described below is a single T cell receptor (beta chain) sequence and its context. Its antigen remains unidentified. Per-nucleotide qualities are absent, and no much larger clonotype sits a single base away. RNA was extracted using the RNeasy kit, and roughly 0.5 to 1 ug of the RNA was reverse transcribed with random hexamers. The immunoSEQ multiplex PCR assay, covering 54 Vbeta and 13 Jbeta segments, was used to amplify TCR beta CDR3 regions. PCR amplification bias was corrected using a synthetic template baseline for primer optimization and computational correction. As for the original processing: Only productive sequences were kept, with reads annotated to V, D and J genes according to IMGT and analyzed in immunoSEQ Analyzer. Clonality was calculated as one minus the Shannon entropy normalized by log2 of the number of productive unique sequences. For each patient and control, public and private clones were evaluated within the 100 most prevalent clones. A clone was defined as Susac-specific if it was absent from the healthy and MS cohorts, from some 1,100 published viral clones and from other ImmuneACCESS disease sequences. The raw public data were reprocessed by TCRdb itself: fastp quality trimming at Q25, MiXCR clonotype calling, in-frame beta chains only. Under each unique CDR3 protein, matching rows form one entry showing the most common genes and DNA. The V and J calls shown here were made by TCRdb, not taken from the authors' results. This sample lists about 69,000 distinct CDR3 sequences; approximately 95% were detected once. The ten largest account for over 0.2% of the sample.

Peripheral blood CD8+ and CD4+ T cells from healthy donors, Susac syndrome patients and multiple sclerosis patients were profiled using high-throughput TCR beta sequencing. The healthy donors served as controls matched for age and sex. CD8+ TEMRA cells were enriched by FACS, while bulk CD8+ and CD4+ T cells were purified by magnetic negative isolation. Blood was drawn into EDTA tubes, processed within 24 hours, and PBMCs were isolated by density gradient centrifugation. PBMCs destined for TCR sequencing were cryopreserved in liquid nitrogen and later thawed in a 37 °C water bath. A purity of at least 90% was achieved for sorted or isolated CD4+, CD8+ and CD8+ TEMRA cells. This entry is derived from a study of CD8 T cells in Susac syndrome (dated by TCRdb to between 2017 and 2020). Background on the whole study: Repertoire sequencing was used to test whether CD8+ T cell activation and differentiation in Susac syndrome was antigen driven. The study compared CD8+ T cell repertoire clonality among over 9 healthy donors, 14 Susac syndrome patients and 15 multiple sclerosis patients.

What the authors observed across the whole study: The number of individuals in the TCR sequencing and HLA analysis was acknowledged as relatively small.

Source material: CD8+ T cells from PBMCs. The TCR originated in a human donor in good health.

CDR3 loop: CASSPRTANEKLFF. The base sequence is TGCGCCAGCAGCCCGCGGACAGCTAATGAAAAACTGTTTTTT. This chain joins TRBV5-1 to TRBJ1-4; tentative D gene TRBD1, with 6 bases matching. CDR1 and CDR2 (SGHRS, YFSETQ) derive from the germline V gene. From cysteine to phenylalanine, the CDR3 is 14 amino acids long. The only DNA kept is the CDR3, 42 bases in frame from the first base. Deletion took 4 bases off V and 3 bases off J, with a span of 10 bases between the germline ends.